This T cell receptor beta chain was retrieved from a study of blood T cell repertoires in COVID-19 (dated by TCRdb to 2020 to 2021). In the study overall: Samples covering the acute and convalescent phases of COVID-19 were provided by collaborators in the United States, Italy and Spain. The prospective study material was composed of cDNA or gDNA derived from T cells, B-cell-depleted T cells, or PBMCs. The dataset comprised deeply sampled blood TCRbeta repertoires from subjects exposed to, actively infected with, or recovered from COVID-19. The repertoires were released in a freely available public database meant as a resource for research on the immune response to SARS-CoV-2. Samples came from the ongoing ImmuneRACE study (first 160 participants) plus 1,254 subjects from 6 global collaborators. Nearly every sample came with metadata listing a de-identified subject ID, COVID-19 status, age in years and sex. Where HLA class I and class II types were available, the types were taken from metadata supplied by the sample provider, not from assay-based typing.

A second Seattle source provided samples from volunteer blood donors who had recovered from COVID-19. Collaborating institutions collected whole blood in K2EDTA tubes following their own protocols. For TCRbeta analysis, collaborator samples were shipped as frozen whole blood, as isolated PBMCs, or as DNA extracted from either sample type. What the work shows at the level of the full study, not this receptor alone: The amount of clinical and demographic metadata varied by source and participant and was provided uncurated.

Notes on this clone: The antigen it binds to is not known. Per-base qualities were not stored, and no clone one base away is much larger.

The CDR3 runs 12 residues from the cysteine to the phenylalanine. Only the CDR3 portion is preserved as DNA: 36 bases, with reading frame beginning at the first base. Taken from the germline V gene, the CDR1 and CDR2 loops are SGHAT and FQNNGV. Trimming takes 6 bases from V and 4 bases from J, and the germline ends sit 9 bases apart. The immunoSEQ Assay, a bias-controlled multiplex PCR, was used to amplify TCRbeta CDR3 regions from genomic DNA. The original pipeline was this. Nucleated cell counts per sample were estimated from amplification of reference gene primers within the assay. To quantify the absolute abundance of each unique TCRbeta CDR3 rearrangement, sequence reads were collapsed and filtered. For each sample, productive Simpson clonality was calculated as the square root of Simpson's diversity index over productive rearrangements. This is the immuneACCESS table as TCRdb keeps it, with only in-frame sequences that have V and J called. A part of the clones is gone; compared with another copy, unresolved V genes explain less than half, and the rest is unexplained. That table furnishes V, J and clone size, whereas the DNA furnished D and trimming. This sample is represented by fewer than 200,000 clones; 70% to 90% of them were singletons. Of the sample, 0.95% to 1.5% is held by the ten largest clones.

The specimen sequenced was peripheral blood. The TCR comes from a man between 60 and 75 years old who had recovered from COVID-19. The chain is made from TRBV11-2 and TRBJ1-2, with no D gene named confidently. DNA sequence: TGTGCCAGCAGTCTATCCCCCTATGGCTACACCTTC. Translated, it gives CASSLSPYGYTF. The variable domain in full, with residues beyond the CDR3 obtained from the reference TRBV11-2 and TRBJ1-2 genes, is EAGVAQSPRYKIIEKRQSVAFWCNPISGHATLYWYQQILGQGPKLLIQFQNNGVVDDSQLPKDRFSAERLKGVDSTLKIQPAKLEDSAVYLCASSLSPYGYTFGSGTRLTVV.